A selection of T cell receptor beta chains follows, all from one sample in a study of T-cell memory formation after mild COVID-19. From the 5' RACE reads, TCRdb called clonotypes with MiXCR, one entry per CDR3 protein. The data contain roughly 180,000 distinct CDR3 sequences, roughly 18% of them singletons. Source material: PBMCs or a T cell subset sorted from them (not recorded which). These receptors originate from a man aged 18 to 29 who had mild COVID-19 (a few samples of this study predate the infection). Cell type and time point are not known. Each CDR3 is given with its conserved first and last residue. Each record gives: D gene, V gene, J gene, clone size, CDR3 DNA, CDR3 protein. A D gene is named only where the DNA matches it firmly. Only some rows state a clone size, as once, few, many or a class for expanded clones.

.	TRBV11-2	TRBJ2-1	.	TGTGCCAGCAGCTTCGGAGAGGCGAGAGCCTACAATGAGCAGTTCTTC	CASSFGEARAYNEQFF
.	TRBV6-5	TRBJ1-1	.	TGTGCCAGCAGTTACTTTCTTCCTACGGTGAACACTGAAGCTTTCTTT	CASSYFLPTVNTEAFF
TRBD1	TRBV6-1	TRBJ2-2	.	TGTGCCGGGAGATACAGGGGGCAAGGCGGGGAGCTGTTTTTT	CAGRYRGQGGELFF
TRBD1	TRBV20-1	TRBJ1-2	.	TGCAGTGCGGCTGTCTCCGGGACAGATAACTATGGCTACACCTTC	CSAAVSGTDNYGYTF
.	TRBV3-1	TRBJ1-1	.	TGTGCCAGCAGCACAGCTGGGGGGTCAGCTTTCTTT	CASSTAGGSAFF
.	TRBV16	TRBJ1-6	.	TGTGCCAGCAGCCACATGTGGAATTCACCCCTCCACTTT	CASSHMWNSPLHF
.	TRBV7-2	TRBJ1-3	few	TGTGCCAGCAGCTTAGTGGGGGCCTCTGGAAACACCATATATTTT	CASSLVGASGNTIYF
.	TRBV15	TRBJ2-5	.	TGTGCCACCGGCAGCGGGTACCAAGAGACCCAGTACTTC	CATGSGYQETQYF
.	TRBV4-3	TRBJ1-6	.	TGCGCCAGCAGCCAAGAGGGCCAGTATAATTCACCCCTCCACTTT	CASSQEGQYNSPLHF
.	TRBV6-6	TRBJ1-5	.	TGTGCCAGCAGTTCGGGGTTGCCCCAGCATTTT	CASSSGLPQHF
.	TRBV7-3	TRBJ2-3	many	TGTGCCAGCAGCTCCGGCGGGACAGATACGCAGTATTTT	CASSSGGTDTQYF
.	TRBV5-4	TRBJ2-7	.	TGTGCCAGCAGCTCGCCTGCCGGACGGGACTACGAGCAGTACTTC	CASSSPAGRDYEQYF
.	TRBV5-1	TRBJ1-1	few	TGCGCCAGCAGCCCCGGATCTTACACTGAAGCTTTCTTT	CASSPGSYTEAFF
.	TRBV5-6	TRBJ1-5	.	TGTGCCAGCAGCTTGGCGGAGGGTCATCAGCCCCAGCATTTT	CASSLAEGHQPQHF
TRBD1	TRBV7-2	TRBJ1-3	many	TGTGCCAGCAGCTTACAGGGGGCTGGAAACACCATATATTTT	CASSLQGAGNTIYF
.	TRBV7-2	TRBJ1-2	.	TGTGCCAGCAGCCCGCAGGGTGGTACTAACTATGGCTACACCTTC	CASSPQGGTNYGYTF
.	TRBV5-1	TRBJ2-1	many	TGCGCCAGCAGCTTGGCCAATGTGGCGCTGGGTGATGAGCAGTTCTTC	CASSLANVALGDEQFF
.	TRBV28	TRBJ2-7	few	TGTGCCAGCGGAGCACAGGGACCCTACGAGCAGTACTTC	CASGAQGPYEQYF
.	TRBV6-6	TRBJ2-3	few	TGTGCCAGCAGGAAAGATGGGTCGGGAACGCAGTATTTT	CASRKDGSGTQYF
.	TRBV7-2	TRBJ2-5	.	TGTGCCAGCAGCTTAGGGCAGGGAACGGAGACCCAGTACTTC	CASSLGQGTETQYF
.	TRBV7-2	TRBJ2-4	.	TGTGCCAGCAGTTTTTCTACCAGGGGCAGGAACATTCAGTACTTC	CASSFSTRGRNIQYF
.	TRBV5-1	TRBJ1-1	few	TGCGCCAGCAGGGGGATGGATTCTACTGAAGCTTTCTTT	CASRGMDSTEAFF
TRBD1	TRBV2	TRBJ2-3	.	TGTGCCAGCCCCACTCCGGGACAGCGCACAGATACGCAGTATTTT	CASPTPGQRTDTQYF
.	TRBV6-1	TRBJ1-1	.	TGTGCCAGCGGGATCGCTGAAGCTTTCTTT	CASGIAEAFF